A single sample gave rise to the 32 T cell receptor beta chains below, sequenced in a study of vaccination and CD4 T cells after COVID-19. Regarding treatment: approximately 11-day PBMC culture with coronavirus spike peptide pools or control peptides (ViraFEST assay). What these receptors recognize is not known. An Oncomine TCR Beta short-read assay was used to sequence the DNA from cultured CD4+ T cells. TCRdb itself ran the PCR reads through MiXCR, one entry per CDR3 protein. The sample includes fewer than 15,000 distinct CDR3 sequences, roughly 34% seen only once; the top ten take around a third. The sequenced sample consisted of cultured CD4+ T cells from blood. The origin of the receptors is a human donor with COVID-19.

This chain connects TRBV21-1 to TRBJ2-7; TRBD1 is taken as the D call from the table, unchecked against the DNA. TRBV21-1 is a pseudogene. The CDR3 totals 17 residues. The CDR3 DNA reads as TGTGCCAGCAGCAAACGGGGGGGCACGCGGAACTCCTACGAGCAGTACTTC. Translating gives CASSKRGGTRNSYEQYF.

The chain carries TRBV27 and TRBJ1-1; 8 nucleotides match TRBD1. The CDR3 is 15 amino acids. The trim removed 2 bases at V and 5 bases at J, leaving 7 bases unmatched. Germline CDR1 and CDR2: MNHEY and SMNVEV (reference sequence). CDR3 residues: CASSLQGASWTEAFF. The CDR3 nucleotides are TGTGCCAGCAGTTTACAGGGGGCGTCTTGGACTGAAGCTTTCTTT.

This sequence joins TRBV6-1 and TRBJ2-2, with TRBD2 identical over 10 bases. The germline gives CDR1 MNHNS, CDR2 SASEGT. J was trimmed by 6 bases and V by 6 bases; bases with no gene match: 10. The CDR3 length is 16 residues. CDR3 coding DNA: TGTGCCAGCAGCCCTTTACTAGCGGGGAGACCCGGGGAGCTGTTTTTT. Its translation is CASSPLLAGRPGELFF.

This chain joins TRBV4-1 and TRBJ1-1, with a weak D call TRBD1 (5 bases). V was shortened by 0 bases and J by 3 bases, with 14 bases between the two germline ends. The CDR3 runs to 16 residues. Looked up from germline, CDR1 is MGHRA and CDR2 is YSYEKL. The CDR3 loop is CASSQDRAGVDTEAFF. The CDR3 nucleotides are TGCGCCAGCAGCCAAGACAGGGCGGGGGTTGACACTGAAGCTTTCTTT.

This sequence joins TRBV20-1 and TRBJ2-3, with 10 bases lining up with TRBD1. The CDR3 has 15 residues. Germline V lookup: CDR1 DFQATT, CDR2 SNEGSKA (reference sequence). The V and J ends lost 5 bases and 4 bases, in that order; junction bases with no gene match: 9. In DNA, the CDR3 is TGCAGTGCTGGCCCCGGGACAGGGGTCGCAGATACGCAGTATTTT. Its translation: CSAGPGTGVADTQYF.

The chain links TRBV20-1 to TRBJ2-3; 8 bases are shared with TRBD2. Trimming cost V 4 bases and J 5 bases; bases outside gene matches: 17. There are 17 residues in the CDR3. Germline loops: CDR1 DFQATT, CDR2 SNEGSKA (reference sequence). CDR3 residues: CSANPPAAGAQGDTQYF. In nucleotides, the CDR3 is TGCAGTGCTAACCCACCAGCAGCGGGGGCCCAGGGAGATACGCAGTATTTT.

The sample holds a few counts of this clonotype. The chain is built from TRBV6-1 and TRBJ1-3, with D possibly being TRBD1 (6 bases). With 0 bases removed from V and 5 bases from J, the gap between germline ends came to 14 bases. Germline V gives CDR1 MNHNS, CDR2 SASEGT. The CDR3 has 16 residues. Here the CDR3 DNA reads TGTGCCAGCAGTGAAGCGACACACAGGGAACGAAACACCATATATTTT. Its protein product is CASSEATHRERNTIYF.

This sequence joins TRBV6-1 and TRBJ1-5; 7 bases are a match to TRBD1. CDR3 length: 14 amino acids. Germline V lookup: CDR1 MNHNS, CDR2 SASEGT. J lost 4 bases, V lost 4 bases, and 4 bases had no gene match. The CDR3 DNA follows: TGTGCCAGCAGTGGGACAGGTTGGAATCAGCCCCAGCATTTT. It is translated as CASSGTGWNQPQHF.

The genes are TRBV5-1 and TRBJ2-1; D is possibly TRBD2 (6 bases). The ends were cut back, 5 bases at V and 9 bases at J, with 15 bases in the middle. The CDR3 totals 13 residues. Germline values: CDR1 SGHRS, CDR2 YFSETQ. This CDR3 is CASRTGGSSEQFF. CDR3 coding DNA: TGCGCCAGCAGAACCGGGGGTAGCAGTGAGCAGTTCTTC.

The CDR3 nucleotides are TGTGCCAGCAGGGGAGGGGTCGAGCAGTACTTC. Amino acid sequence: CASRGGVEQYF. J is TRBJ2-7 and V is TRBV5-8; 7 nucleotides align to TRBD2. V lost 5 bases and J lost 6; bases outside the gene matches: 2. In germline, CDR1 is SGHTS, CDR2 YDEGEE. The CDR3 has 11 amino acids.

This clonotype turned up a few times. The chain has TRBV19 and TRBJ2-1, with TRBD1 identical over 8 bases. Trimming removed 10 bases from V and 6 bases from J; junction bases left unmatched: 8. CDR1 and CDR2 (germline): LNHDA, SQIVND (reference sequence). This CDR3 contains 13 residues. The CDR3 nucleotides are TGTGCCACTCGGACAGGGCAGACCAATGAGCAGTTCTTC. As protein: CATRTGQTNEQFF.

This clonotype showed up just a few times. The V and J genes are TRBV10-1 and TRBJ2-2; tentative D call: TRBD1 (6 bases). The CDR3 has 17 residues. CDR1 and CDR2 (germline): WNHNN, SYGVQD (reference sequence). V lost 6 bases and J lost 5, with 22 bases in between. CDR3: CASSRGLGEGGTGELFF. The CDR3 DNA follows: TGCGCCAGCAGCCGGGGCCTCGGCGAAGGGGGAACCGGGGAGCTGTTTTTT.

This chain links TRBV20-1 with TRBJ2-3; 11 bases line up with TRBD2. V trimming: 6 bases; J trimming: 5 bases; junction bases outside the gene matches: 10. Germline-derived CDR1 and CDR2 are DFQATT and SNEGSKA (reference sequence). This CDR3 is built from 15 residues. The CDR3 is CSAPEVAGGRDTQYF. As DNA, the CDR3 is TGCAGTGCGCCAGAGGTAGCGGGGGGGCGAGATACGCAGTATTTT.

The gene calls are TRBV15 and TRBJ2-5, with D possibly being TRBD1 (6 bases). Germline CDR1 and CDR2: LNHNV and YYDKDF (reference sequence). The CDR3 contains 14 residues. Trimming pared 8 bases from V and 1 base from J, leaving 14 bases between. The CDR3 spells CATGGNGGQETQYF. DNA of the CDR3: TGTGCCACCGGGGGCAATGGGGGCCAAGAGACCCAGTACTTC.

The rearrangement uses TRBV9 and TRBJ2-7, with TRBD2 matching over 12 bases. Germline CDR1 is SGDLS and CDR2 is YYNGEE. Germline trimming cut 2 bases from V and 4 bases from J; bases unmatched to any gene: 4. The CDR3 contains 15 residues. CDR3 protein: CASSVATSGGYEQYF. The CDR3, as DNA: TGTGCCAGCAGCGTGGCGACTAGCGGGGGTTACGAGCAGTACTTC.

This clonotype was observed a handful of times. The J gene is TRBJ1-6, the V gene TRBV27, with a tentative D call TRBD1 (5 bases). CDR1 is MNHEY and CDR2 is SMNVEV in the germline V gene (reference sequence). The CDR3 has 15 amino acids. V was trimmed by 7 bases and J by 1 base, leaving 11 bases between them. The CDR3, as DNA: TGTGCCAGCAACCGCGGGGGATCCTATAATTCACCCCTCCACTTT. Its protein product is CASNRGGSYNSPLHF.

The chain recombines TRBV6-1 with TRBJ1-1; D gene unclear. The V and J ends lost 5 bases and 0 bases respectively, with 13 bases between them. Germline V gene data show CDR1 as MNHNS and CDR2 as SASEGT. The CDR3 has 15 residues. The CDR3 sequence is CASSTWTRMNTEAFF. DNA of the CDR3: TGTGCCAGCAGTACGTGGACGCGGATGAACACTGAAGCTTTCTTT.

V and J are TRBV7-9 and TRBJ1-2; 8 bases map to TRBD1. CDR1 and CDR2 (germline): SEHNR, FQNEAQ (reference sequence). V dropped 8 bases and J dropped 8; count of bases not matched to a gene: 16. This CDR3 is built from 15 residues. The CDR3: CASAGQGLGFWGYTF. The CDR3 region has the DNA TGTGCCAGCGCTGGACAGGGCCTTGGTTTTTGGGGCTACACCTTC.

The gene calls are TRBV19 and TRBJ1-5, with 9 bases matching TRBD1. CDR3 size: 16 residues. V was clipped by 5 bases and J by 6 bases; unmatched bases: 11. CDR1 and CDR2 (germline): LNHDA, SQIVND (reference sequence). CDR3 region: CASSRTGQGRGQPQHF. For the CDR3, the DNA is TGTGCCAGTAGTCGAACCGGACAGGGGCGCGGTCAGCCCCAGCATTTT.

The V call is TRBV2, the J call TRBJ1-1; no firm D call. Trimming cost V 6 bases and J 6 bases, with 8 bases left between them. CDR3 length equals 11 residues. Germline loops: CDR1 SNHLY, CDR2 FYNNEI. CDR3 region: CASRRVAEAFF. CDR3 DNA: TGTGCCAGCAGGCGGGTCGCTGAAGCTTTCTTT.

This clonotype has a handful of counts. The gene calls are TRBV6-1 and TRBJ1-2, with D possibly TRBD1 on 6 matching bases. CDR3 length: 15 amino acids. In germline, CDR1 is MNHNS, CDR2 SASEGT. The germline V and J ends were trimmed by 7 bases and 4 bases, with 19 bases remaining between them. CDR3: CASNQGRGLGYGYTF. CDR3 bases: TGTGCCAGCAACCAGGGGCGCGGGTTGGGCTATGGCTACACCTTC.

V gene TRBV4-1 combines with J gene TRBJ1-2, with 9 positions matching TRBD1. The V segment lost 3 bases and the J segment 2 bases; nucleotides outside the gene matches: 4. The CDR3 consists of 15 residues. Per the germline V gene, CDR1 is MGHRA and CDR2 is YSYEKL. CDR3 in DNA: TGCGCCAGCAGCCACCAAGGACAGGGGAACTATGGCTACACCTTC. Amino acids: CASSHQGQGNYGYTF.

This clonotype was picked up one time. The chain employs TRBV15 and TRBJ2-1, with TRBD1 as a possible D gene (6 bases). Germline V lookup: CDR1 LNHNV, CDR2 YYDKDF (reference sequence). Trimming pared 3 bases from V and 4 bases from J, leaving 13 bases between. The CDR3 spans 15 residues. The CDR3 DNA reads TGTGCCACCAGCAGTGACAACGACAGGTACAATGAGCAGTTCTTC. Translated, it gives CATSSDNDRYNEQFF.

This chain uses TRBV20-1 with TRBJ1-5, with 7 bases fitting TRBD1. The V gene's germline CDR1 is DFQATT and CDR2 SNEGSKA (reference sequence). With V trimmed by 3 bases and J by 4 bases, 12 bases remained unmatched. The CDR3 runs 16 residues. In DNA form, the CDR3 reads TGCAGTGCTAGTGGAGGGGGCTGGTTCCCTAATCAGCCCCAGCATTTT. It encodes CSASGGGWFPNQPQHF.

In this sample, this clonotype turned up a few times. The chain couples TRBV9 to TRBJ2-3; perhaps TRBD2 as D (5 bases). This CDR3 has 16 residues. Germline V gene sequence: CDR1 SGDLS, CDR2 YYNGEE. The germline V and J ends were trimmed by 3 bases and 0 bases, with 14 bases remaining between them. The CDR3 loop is CASSAGLIASTDTQYF. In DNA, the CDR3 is TGTGCCAGCAGCGCAGGACTTATCGCTAGCACAGATACGCAGTATTTT.

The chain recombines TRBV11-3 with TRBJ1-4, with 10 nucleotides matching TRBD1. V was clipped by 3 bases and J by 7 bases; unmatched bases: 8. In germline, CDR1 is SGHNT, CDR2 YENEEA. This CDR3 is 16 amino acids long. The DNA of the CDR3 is TGTGCCAGCAGCTTTCGTATCGGGACAGGGGTTGAAAAACTGTTTTTT. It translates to CASSFRIGTGVEKLFF.

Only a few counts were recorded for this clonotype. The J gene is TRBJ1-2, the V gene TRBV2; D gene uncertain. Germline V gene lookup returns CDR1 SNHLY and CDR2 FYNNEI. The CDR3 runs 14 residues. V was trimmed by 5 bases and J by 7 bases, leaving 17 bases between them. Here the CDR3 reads CASSPDGFYFGYTF. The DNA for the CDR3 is TGTGCCAGCAGTCCAGACGGCTTTTACTTTGGCTACACCTTC.

The CDR3 reads CSAREASRVNTIYF. In DNA, the CDR3 is TGCAGTGCTAGAGAGGCCTCGAGGGTAAACACCATATATTTT. This rearrangement joins TRBV20-1 to TRBJ1-3; D gene unclear. Trimming pared 0 bases from V and 6 bases from J, leaving 12 bases between. This CDR3 region has 14 residues. Germline-derived CDR1 and CDR2 are DFQATT and SNEGSKA (reference sequence).

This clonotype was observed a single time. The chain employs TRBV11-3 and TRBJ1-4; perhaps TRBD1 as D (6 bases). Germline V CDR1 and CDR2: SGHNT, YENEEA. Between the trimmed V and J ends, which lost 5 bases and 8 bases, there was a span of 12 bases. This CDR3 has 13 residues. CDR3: CASSRGPGEKLFF. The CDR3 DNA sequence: TGTGCCAGCAGCCGGGGGCCCGGGGAAAAACTGTTTTTT.

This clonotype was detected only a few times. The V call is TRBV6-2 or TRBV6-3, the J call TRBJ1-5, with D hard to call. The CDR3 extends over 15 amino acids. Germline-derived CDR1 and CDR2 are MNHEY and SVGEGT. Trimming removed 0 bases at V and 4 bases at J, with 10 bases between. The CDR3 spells CASSYSAAANQPQHF. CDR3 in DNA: TGTGCCAGCAGTTACTCTGCGGCAGCAAATCAGCCCCAGCATTTT.

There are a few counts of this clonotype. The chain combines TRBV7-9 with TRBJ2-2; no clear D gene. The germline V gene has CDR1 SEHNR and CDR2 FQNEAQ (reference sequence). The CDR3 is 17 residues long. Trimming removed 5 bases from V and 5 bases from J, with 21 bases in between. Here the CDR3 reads CASSLLPAHGPTGELFF. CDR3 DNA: TGTGCCAGCAGCCTCCTCCCGGCCCATGGGCCTACCGGGGAGCTGTTTTTT.

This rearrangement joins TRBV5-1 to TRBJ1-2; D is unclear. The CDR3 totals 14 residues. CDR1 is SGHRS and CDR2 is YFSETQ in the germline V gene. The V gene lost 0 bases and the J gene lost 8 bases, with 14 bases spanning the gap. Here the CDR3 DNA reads TGCGCCAGCAGCTTGGCCTCGGTTATGGACGGCTACACCTTC. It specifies CASSLASVMDGYTF.